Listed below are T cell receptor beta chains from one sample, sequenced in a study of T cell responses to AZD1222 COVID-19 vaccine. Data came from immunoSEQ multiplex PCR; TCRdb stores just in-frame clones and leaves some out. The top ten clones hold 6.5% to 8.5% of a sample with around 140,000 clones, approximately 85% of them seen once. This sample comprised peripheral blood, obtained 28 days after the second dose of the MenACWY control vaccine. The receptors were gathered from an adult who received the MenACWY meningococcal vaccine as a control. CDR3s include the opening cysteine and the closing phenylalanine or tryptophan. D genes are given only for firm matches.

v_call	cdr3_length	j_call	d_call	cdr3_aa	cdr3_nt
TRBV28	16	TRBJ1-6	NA	CASSFQGGPLSSPLHF	TGTGCCAGCAGTTTTCAAGGGGGACCCTTGAGTTCACCCCTCCACTTT
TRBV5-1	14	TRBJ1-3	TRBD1	CASSLARGSNTIYF	TGCGCCAGCAGCTTGGCCAGGGGGTCTAACACCATATATTTT
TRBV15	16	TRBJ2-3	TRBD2	CATSGGPGLATDTQYF	TGTGCCACCAGCGGAGGACCGGGACTAGCAACAGATACGCAGTATTTT
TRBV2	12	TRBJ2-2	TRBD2	CASRAGAGELFF	TGTGCCAGCAGAGCGGGAGCCGGGGAGCTGTTTTTT
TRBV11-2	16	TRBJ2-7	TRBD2	CASSPMRSGASYEQYF	TGTGCCAGCAGCCCCATGAGGAGCGGGGCCTCCTACGAGCAGTACTTC
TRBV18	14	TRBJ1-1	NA	CASSPIQLNTEAFF	TGTGCCAGCTCACCAATTCAGTTGAACACTGAAGCTTTCTTT
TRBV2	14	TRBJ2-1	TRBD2	CASSRLAGADEQFF	TGTGCCAGCAGCCGCCTAGCGGGGGCTGATGAGCAGTTCTTC
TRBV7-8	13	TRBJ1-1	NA	CASSLAYTGITFF	TGTGCCAGCAGCTTAGCTTACACAGGGATAACTTTCTTT
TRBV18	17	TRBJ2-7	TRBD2	CASSPGSGPGGSNEQYF	TGTGCCAGCTCACCAGGAAGTGGACCGGGAGGTTCCAACGAGCAGTACTTC
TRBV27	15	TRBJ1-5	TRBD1	CASSVDRGSNQPQHF	TGTGCCAGCAGCGTGGACAGGGGAAGCAATCAGCCCCAGCATTTT
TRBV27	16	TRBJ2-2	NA	CASSSGPHGISGELFF	TGTGCCAGCAGTTCGGGACCTCATGGGATTTCCGGGGAGCTGTTTTTT